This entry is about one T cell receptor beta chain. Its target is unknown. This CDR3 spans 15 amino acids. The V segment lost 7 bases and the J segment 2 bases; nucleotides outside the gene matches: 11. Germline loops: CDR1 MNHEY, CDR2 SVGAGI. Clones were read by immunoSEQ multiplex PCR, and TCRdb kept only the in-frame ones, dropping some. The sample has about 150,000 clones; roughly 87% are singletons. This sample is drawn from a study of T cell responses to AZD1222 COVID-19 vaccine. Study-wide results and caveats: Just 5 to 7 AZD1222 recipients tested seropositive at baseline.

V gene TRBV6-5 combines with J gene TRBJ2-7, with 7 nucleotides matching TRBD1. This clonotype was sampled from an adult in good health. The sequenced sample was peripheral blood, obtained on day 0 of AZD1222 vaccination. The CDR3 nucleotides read TGTGCCAGCATTCTAGCCGGGACAGACCCCTACGAGCAGTACTTC. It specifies CASILAGTDPYEQYF.